The sequence of this T cell receptor (beta chain) was determined in a study of CD8+ T cells in alopecia areata. Study-level points and caveats: The study found tofacitinib significantly decreased scalp clonality and expanded CD8+ clones among the top 100. Tissue-resident alphabeta T cells belonging to normal skin likewise get sequenced within scalp specimens. One nonresponder makes the tie between baseline CD8+ expansion and response uncertain. Lesional scalp, notably in alopecia totalis/universalis, had clonality above that of normal scalp.

In regard to this clone: What it binds is unknown.

Extraction and reverse transcription of RNA yielded cDNA as the sequencing template. Here immunoSEQ multiplex PCR was the method, and the copy in TCRdb shows in-frame clones only, minus some. The sample has 5,600 or so clones, roughly two thirds seen once. J was trimmed by 6 bases and V by 5 bases; bases with no gene match: 14. The CDR3 totals 17 residues. From germline, CDR1 is SGHTA and CDR2 FQGNSA. Regarding treatment: oral pan-JAK inhibitor, 5-10 mg twice daily. Peripheral blood, together with lesional scalp punch biopsies, was collected from alopecia areata patients. The chain joins TRBV7-2 to TRBJ2-1, with 9 bases identical to TRBD1. The specimen was skin, collected at week 24, from a patient treated with tofacitinib. The TCR originated in a human donor with alopecia areata. The CDR3 sequence is CASSRWFEGQGGNEQFF. DNA for the CDR3: TGTGCCAGCAGCAGGTGGTTCGAGGGACAGGGTGGCAATGAGCAGTTCTTC.